What follows are 14 T cell receptor beta chains derived from one specimen sequenced in a study of cytomegalovirus exposure and HLA in healthy donors listed by TCRdb under 2017. Receptor amplification or capture employed the immunoSEQ multiplex PCR assay. Entries here come from immuneACCESS through TCRdb and include only in-frame sequences with V and J called. Some clones fail to appear in such tables; in the studies checked, an unresolved V gene covers under half of the shortfall, and the cause of the remainder is unknown. The sample contains 120,000 or so clones, around 88% of them found a single time. Of the sample, roughly 5% falls within the top ten clones. Sequences were obtained from PBMCs. All receptors derive from a young man in good health and CMV-seronegative.

This clone was observed a single time. The CDR3 region has the DNA TGTGCCAGCAGCACCTGGTCTAATCTAGCGGGAGACAATGAGCAGTTCTTC. Its protein product is CASSTWSNLAGDNEQFF. The chain carries TRBV7-2 and TRBJ2-1, with 10 bases that match TRBD2. This CDR3 has 17 residues. The germline V gene encodes CDR1 SGHTA and CDR2 FQGNSA. The V gene end was trimmed by 5 bases and the J gene end by 5 bases; junction bases not matched to a gene: 12.

The rearrangement joins TRBV2 to TRBJ1-5, with 7 bases aligning to TRBD1. The CDR3 totals 18 residues. The germline V gene encodes CDR1 SNHLY and CDR2 FYNNEI. V shed 3 bases, J shed 0 bases, and the junction held 11 bases outside the gene matches. CDR3 sequence reads: CASSDQGQLSNSNQPQHF. CDR3 DNA sequence: TGTGCCAGCAGTGACCAGGGACAGCTTTCTAATAGCAATCAGCCCCAGCATTTT.

The chain combines TRBV4-1 with TRBJ2-3, with D tentatively TRBD1 (5 bases). V gave up 2 bases and J gave up 1 base, with 10 bases separating them. Germline V gene sequence: CDR1 MGHRA, CDR2 YSYEKL. The CDR3 consists of 15 residues. The chain's CDR3 is CASSQLGAGTDTQYF. The CDR3 coding sequence is TGCGCCAGCAGCCAATTAGGGGCTGGCACAGATACGCAGTATTTT.

The chain combines TRBV7-2 with TRBJ2-7; 7 nucleotides line up with TRBD2. From germline, CDR1 is SGHTA and CDR2 FQGNSA. Unmatched junction bases numbered 12, after V lost 3 bases and J lost 4 bases. CDR3 length: 16 residues. The DNA of the CDR3 is TGTGCCAGCAGCTTGCGGGGTGGGGGGGGTGCTTACGAGCAGTACTTC. Its protein is CASSLRGGGGAYEQYF. The full variable domain, completed using reference TRBV7-2 and TRBJ2-7, is GAGVSQSPSNKVTEKGKDVELRCDPISGHTALYWYRQSLGQGLEFLIYFQGNSAPDKSGLPSDRFSAERTGGSVSTLTIQRTQQEDSAVYLCASSLRGGGGAYEQYFGPGTRLTVT.

This chain joins TRBV7-9 and TRBJ1-2, with 7 bases that match TRBD1. From germline, CDR1 is SEHNR and CDR2 FQNEAQ (reference sequence). There are 14 residues in the CDR3. The trim removed 7 bases at V and 4 bases at J, leaving 9 bases unmatched. The DNA of the CDR3 is TGTGCCAGCACCCCGGAGGGACAGAGCTATGGCTACACCTTC. This translates into CASTPEGQSYGYTF.

The gene calls are TRBV30 and TRBJ1-2; 8 bases are a match to TRBD1. CDR1 and CDR2 from the germline V gene are GTSNPN and SVGIG (reference sequence). V shed 3 bases and J 1 base; nucleotides not matched to a gene: 16. This CDR3 has 18 amino acids. CDR3 amino acids: CAWSHEPGQATSNYGYTF. The CDR3 DNA reads as TGTGCCTGGAGCCATGAACCGGGACAGGCGACAAGTAACTATGGCTACACCTTC.

This clone has just one count. This sequence joins TRBV25-1 and TRBJ1-2; D is possibly TRBD1 (6 bases). V was shortened by 5 bases and J by 7 bases, with 14 bases between the two germline ends. CDR1 and CDR2 (germline): MGHDK, SYGVNS. The CDR3 extends over 13 amino acids. CDR3 loop: CASSYREYLGYTF. In nucleotides, the CDR3 is TGTGCCAGCAGTTACAGGGAATATCTTGGCTACACCTTC.

This clone was counted only a few times. The V and J genes are TRBV10-3 and TRBJ2-2, with TRBD2 matching over 8 bases. Germline V gene sequence: CDR1 ENHRY, CDR2 SYGVKD. V trimming: 0 bases; J trimming: 3 bases; junction bases outside the gene matches: 15. This CDR3 is built from 20 residues. The CDR3 protein is CAISESRDVRTSRYTGELFF. The CDR3 nucleotides read TGTGCCATCAGTGAGTCACGTGACGTAAGGACTAGCAGATACACCGGGGAGCTGTTTTTT.

V usage is TRBV20-1 and J usage is TRBJ2-7; D is possibly TRBD1 (5 bases). Trimming removed 3 bases at V and 4 bases at J, with 7 bases between. The CDR3 loop spans 11 amino acids. CDR1 and CDR2 (germline): DFQATT, SNEGSKA (reference sequence). The CDR3: CSASRQYEQYF. In DNA form, the CDR3 reads TGCAGTGCTAGTAGACAGTACGAGCAGTACTTC.

The chain employs TRBV29-1 and TRBJ2-7; tentatively, D is TRBD1 (6 bases). The germline CDR1 and CDR2 sequences are SQVTM and ANQGSEA. CDR3 length: 14 amino acids. V was shortened by 1 base and J by 3 bases, with 13 bases between the two germline ends. CDR3 DNA sequence: TGCAGCGTTGAAGGGGGGCCAGGGAGCTACGAGCAGTACTTC. It is translated as CSVEGGPGSYEQYF.

The chain is built from TRBV6-1 and TRBJ2-7, with 8 bases lining up with TRBD1. V lost 6 bases and J lost 4; bases outside the gene matches: 8. Germline V gene lookup returns CDR1 MNHNS and CDR2 SASEGT. This CDR3 has 14 residues. Here the CDR3 reads CASSNGQGSYEQYF. The CDR3 nucleotides are TGTGCCAGCAGCAACGGACAGGGTTCGTACGAGCAGTACTTC.

The rearrangement joins TRBV9 to TRBJ1-4; 7 nucleotides align to TRBD1. Germline CDR1 SGDLS, CDR2 YYNGEE. V lost 4 bases to trimming and J lost 4 bases; unmatched junction nucleotides: 7. The CDR3 length is 15 residues. CDR3 in DNA: TGTGCCAGCAGCCCTACAGGGGATTATAATGAAAAACTGTTTTTT. This gives the protein CASSPTGDYNEKLFF. The full variable domain, in which reference TRBV9 and TRBJ1-4 provide the parts outside the CDR3, is DSGVTQTPKHLITATGQRVTLRCSPRSGDLSVYWYQQSLDQGLQFLIQYYNGEERAKGNILERFSAQQFPDLHSELNLSSLELGDSALYFCASSPTGDYNEKLFFGSGTQLSVL.

For the CDR3, the DNA is TGTGCCAGCACCCCGGGTGGCTTCAGGAACACTGAAGCTTTCTTT. Translation: CASTPGGFRNTEAFF. The V gene is TRBV27, the J gene TRBJ1-1; D gene uncertain. The V gene's germline CDR1 is MNHEY and CDR2 SMNVEV (reference sequence). The CDR3 is made up of 15 amino acids. V gave up 7 bases and J gave up 1 base, with 16 bases separating them.

This sequence joins TRBV10-3 and TRBJ1-2; tentative D call: TRBD1 (6 bases). From germline, CDR1 is ENHRY and CDR2 SYGVKD. This CDR3 is built from 16 residues. Trimming shortened V by 0 bases and J by 8 bases, and 19 bases separated the two germline ends. The CDR3 sequence: CAISESMGGAIRGYTF. DNA of the CDR3: TGTGCCATCAGTGAGTCGATGGGGGGGGCGATTAGAGGCTACACCTTC.